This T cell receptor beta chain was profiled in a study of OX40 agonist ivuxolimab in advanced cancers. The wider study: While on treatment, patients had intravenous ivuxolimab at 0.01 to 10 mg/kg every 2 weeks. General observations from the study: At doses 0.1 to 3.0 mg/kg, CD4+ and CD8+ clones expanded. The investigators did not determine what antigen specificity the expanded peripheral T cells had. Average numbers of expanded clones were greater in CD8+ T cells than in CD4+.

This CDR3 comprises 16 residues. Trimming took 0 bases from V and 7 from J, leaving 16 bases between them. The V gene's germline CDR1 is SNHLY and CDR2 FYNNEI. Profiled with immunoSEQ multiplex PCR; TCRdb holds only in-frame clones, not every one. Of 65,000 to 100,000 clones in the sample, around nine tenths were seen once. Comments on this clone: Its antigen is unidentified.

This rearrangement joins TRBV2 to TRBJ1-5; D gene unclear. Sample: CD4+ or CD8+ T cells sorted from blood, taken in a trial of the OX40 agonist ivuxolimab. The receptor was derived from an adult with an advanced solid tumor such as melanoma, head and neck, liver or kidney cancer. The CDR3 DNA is TGTGCCAGCAGTGAAGCCTTTACCCTGGTTGGGCAGCCCCAGCATTTT. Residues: CASSEAFTLVGQPQHF. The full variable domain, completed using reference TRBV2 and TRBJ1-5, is EPEVTQTPSHQVTQMGQEVILRCVPISNHLYFYWYRQILGQKVEFLVSFYNNEISEKSEIFDDQFSVERPDGSNFTLKIRSTKLEDSAMYFCASSEAFTLVGQPQHFGDGTRLSIL.